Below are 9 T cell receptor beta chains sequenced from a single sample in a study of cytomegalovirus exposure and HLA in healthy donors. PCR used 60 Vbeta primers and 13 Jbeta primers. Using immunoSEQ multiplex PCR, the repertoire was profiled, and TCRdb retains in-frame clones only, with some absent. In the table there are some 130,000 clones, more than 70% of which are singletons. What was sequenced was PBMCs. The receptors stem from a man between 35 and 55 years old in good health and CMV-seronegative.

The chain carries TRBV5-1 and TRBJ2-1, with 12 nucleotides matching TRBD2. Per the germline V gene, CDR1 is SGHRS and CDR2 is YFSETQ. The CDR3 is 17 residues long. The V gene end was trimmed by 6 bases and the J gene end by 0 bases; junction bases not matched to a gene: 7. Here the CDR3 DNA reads TGCGCCAGCAACCCAGGACTAGCGGGAAGCTCCTACAATGAGCAGTTCTTC. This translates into CASNPGLAGSSYNEQFF.

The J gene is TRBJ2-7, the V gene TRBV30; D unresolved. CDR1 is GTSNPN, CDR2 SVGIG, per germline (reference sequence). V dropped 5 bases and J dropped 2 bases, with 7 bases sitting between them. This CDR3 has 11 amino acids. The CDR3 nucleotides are TGTGCCTGGTCCTCCCCCTACGAGCAGTACTTC. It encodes CAWSSPYEQYF.

The CDR3, as DNA: TGTGCCAGCAGCTTATGGGGAGACACCGGGGAGCTGTTTTTT. It codes for CASSLWGDTGELFF. The genes are TRBV7-2 and TRBJ2-2; the D gene is possibly TRBD2 (5 bases). V lost 2 bases to trimming and J lost 3 bases, with 7 bases between them. Germline V gene lookup returns CDR1 SGHTA and CDR2 FQGNSA. The CDR3 sequence is 14 residues long.

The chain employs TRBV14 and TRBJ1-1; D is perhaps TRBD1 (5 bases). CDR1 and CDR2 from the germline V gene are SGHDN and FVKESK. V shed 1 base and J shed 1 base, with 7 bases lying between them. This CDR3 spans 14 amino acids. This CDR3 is CASSQVTGNTEAFF. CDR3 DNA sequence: TGTGCCAGCAGCCAAGTTACAGGGAACACTGAAGCTTTCTTT.

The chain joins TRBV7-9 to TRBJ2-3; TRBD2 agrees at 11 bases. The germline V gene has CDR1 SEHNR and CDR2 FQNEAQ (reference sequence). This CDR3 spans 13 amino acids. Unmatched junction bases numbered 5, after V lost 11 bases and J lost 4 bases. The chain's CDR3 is CAFPGLAADTQYF. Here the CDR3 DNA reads TGTGCCTTCCCGGGACTAGCGGCAGATACGCAGTATTTT.

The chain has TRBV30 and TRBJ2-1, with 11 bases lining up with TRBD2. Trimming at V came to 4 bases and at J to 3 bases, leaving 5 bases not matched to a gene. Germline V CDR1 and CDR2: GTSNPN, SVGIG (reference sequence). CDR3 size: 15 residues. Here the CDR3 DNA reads TGTGCCTGGACTTTAGGACTAGCGGGCTACAATGAGCAGTTCTTC. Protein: CAWTLGLAGYNEQFF.

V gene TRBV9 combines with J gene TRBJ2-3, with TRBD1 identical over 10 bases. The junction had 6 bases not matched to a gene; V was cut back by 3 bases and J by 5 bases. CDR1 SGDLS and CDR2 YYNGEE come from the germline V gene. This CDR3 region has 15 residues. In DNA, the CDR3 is TGTGCCAGCAGCGCCCGACAGGGGGCGGTAGATACGCAGTATTTT. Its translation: CASSARQGAVDTQYF.

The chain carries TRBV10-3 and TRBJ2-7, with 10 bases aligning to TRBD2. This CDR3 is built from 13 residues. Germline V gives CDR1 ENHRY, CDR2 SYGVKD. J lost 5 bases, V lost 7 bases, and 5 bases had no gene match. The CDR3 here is CAITGTSEDEQYF. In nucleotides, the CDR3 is TGTGCCATCACCGGGACTAGCGAAGACGAGCAGTACTTC.

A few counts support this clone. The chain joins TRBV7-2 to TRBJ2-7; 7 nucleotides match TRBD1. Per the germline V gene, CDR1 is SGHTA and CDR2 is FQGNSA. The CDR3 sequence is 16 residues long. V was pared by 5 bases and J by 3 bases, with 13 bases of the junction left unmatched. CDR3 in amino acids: CASSPYTTGPGYEQYF. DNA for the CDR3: TGTGCCAGCAGCCCCTACACGACAGGGCCGGGCTACGAGCAGTACTTC.